The next 5 T cell receptor beta chains were all read from a single sample in a study of blood T cell repertoires in COVID-19. The table came from immunoSEQ multiplex PCR; TCRdb's copy has only in-frame clones and leaves some out. In the table there are 250,000 or so clones, more than 85% of which are singletons. The sample comprised PBMCs or T cells enriched from blood (not recorded which). All receptors derive from a woman aged 45-59 years who had recovered from COVID-19.

This chain links TRBV4-2 with TRBJ1-4, with D tentatively TRBD1 (5 bases). This CDR3 comprises 17 residues. Per germline, CDR1 LGHNA and CDR2 YNFKEQ. Between the trimmed V and J ends, which lost 0 bases and 8 bases, there was a span of 19 bases. The CDR3 coding sequence is TGTGCCAGCAGCCAAGAGGTGCTAGGGGCGTGGGGAGAAAAACTGTTTTTT. This codes for CASSQEVLGAWGEKLFF.

This clone was detected only once. The chain carries TRBV9 and TRBJ2-1, with 13 bases lining up with TRBD2. V shed 4 bases and J 5 bases; nucleotides not matched to a gene: 15. This CDR3 has 19 residues. CDR1 SGDLS and CDR2 YYNGEE come from the germline V gene. The CDR3 sequence is CASSTRLAGGRAPDNEQFF. The CDR3, as DNA: TGTGCCAGCAGCACCCGACTAGCGGGAGGTAGAGCTCCTGACAATGAGCAGTTCTTC.

The chain is built from TRBV2 and TRBJ2-3; TRBD2 agrees at 9 bases. V lost 7 bases to trimming and J lost 5 bases; unmatched junction nucleotides: 7. Germline assignment: CDR1 SNHLY and CDR2 FYNNEI. The CDR3 runs to 14 residues. CDR3 in DNA: TGTGCCAGCACCCTAGCGGGACCTCGAGATACGCAGTATTTT. Translated: CASTLAGPRDTQYF. Based on the CDR3 plus reference TRBV2 and TRBJ2-3, the full variable domain is EPEVTQTPSHQVTQMGQEVILRCVPISNHLYFYWYRQILGQKVEFLVSFYNNEISEKSEIFDDQFSVERPDGSNFTLKIRSTKLEDSAMYFCASTLAGPRDTQYFGPGTRLTVL.

The chain couples TRBV28 to TRBJ2-4; TRBD2 matches 10 bases. Germline CDR1 is MDHEN and CDR2 is SYDVKM. The CDR3 has 18 amino acids. J gave up 5 bases and V 1 base, and 11 bases lay outside the gene matches. The CDR3 DNA reads TGTGCCAGCAGTTTATACCTGTCGCTAGCGGGAGTGGAAAACATTCAGTACTTC. It specifies CASSLYLSLAGVENIQYF.

This clone was counted many times. This chain uses TRBV7-9 with TRBJ2-1; 7 nucleotides line up with TRBD2. Trimming cost V 6 bases and J 0 bases; bases outside gene matches: 8. Germline-derived CDR1 and CDR2 are SEHNR and FQNEAQ (reference sequence). CDR3 length: 16 amino acids. The CDR3 protein is CASRSPRGSSYNEQFF. CDR3 in DNA: TGTGCCAGCAGATCCCCGCGCGGGAGCTCCTACAATGAGCAGTTCTTC.